Following are 14 T cell receptor beta chains from one sample sequenced in a study of cytomegalovirus exposure and HLA in healthy donors. Primers included in the PCR were 60 Vbeta and 13 Jbeta primers. Generated by immunoSEQ multiplex PCR, the TCRdb table keeps only in-frame clones and is missing some. The table lists approximately 160,000 clones, about 80% of them singletons. Sample: PBMCs. These receptors were obtained from a woman in her 30s in good health and CMV-seropositive.

The J gene is TRBJ2-5, the V gene TRBV5-5; the match to TRBD1 covers 10 bases. Germline loops: CDR1 SGHKS, CDR2 YYEKEE (reference sequence). The CDR3 contains 15 residues. Unmatched junction bases numbered 7, after V lost 4 bases and J lost 4 bases. CDR3 sequence: CASSPLTGGGETQYF. CDR3 in DNA: TGTGCCAGCAGCCCGTTGACAGGGGGCGGAGAGACCCAGTACTTC.

The chain uses TRBV4-1 and TRBJ2-1; D uncertain. Trimming left V 0 bases short and J 7 bases short, with 13 bases between. The CDR3 totals 15 residues. CDR1 and CDR2 from the germline V gene are MGHRA and YSYEKL. The CDR3 protein is CASSQDVLVLNEQFF. The CDR3 bases are TGCGCCAGCAGCCAAGATGTTCTAGTTCTGAATGAGCAGTTCTTC.

The chain is built from TRBV7-2 and TRBJ2-1; tentatively, D is TRBD2 (5 bases). CDR3 length: 18 residues. V lost 1 base, J lost 6 bases, and 22 bases lay in between. Germline-derived CDR1 and CDR2 are SGHTA and FQGNSA. CDR3 sequence reads: CASSLDSGGPFEGNEQFF. CDR3 bases: TGTGCCAGCAGCTTAGACAGCGGAGGCCCTTTTGAGGGCAATGAGCAGTTCTTC.

V usage is TRBV6-5 and J usage is TRBJ1-5; TRBD1 might be the D (5 bases). The V and J ends lost 6 bases and 2 bases respectively, with 11 bases between them. In germline, CDR1 is MNHEY, CDR2 SVGAGI. This CDR3 is built from 14 residues. CDR3 residues: CASSQAGGNQPQHF. CDR3 DNA: TGTGCCAGCAGCCAGGCGGGGGGCAATCAGCCCCAGCATTTT.

The CDR3 sequence: CAWTPAGETQYF. The CDR3 DNA sequence: TGTGCCTGGACTCCAGCGGGAGAGACCCAGTACTTC. The gene calls are TRBV30 and TRBJ2-5; TRBD2 might be the D (6 bases). V lost 4 bases to trimming and J lost 4 bases, with 10 bases between them. The CDR3 is 12 residues long. Looked up from germline, CDR1 is GTSNPN and CDR2 is SVGIG (reference sequence). The whole variable domain, remainder taken from reference TRBV30 and TRBJ2-5, is SQTIHQWPATLVQPVGSPLSLECTVEGTSNPNLYWYRQAAGRGLQLLFYSVGIGQISSEVPQNLSASRPQDRQFILSSKKLLLSDSGFYLCAWTPAGETQYFGPGTRLLVL.

V gene TRBV10-3 combines with J gene TRBJ2-7; tentatively, D is TRBD2 (6 bases). CDR1 and CDR2 from the germline V gene are ENHRY and SYGVKD. V gave up 9 bases and J gave up 3 bases, with 18 bases separating them. The CDR3 runs 14 residues. For the CDR3, the DNA is TGTGCCATTACACCCGGGGCGGGGAGCTACGAGCAGTACTTC. Its translation: CAITPGAGSYEQYF.

This sequence joins TRBV7-8 and TRBJ2-1, with D maybe TRBD2 (6 bases). From germline, CDR1 is SGHVS and CDR2 FQNEAQ. The CDR3 sequence is 12 residues long. V was pared by 1 base and J by 13 bases, with 11 bases between. The CDR3 nucleotides read TGTGCCAGCAGCTTAGGTAGGGACTCTCAGTTCTTC. Encoded protein: CASSLGRDSQFF.

This chain connects TRBV5-1 to TRBJ2-3; 7 bases map to TRBD1. Germline V lookup: CDR1 SGHRS, CDR2 YFSETQ. With V trimmed by 4 bases and J by 0 bases, 8 bases remained unmatched. The CDR3 loop spans 16 amino acids. The CDR3 reads CASSIGTAKSTDTQYF. CDR3 DNA: TGCGCCAGCAGCATCGGGACAGCTAAGAGCACAGATACGCAGTATTTT.

The chain links TRBV30 to TRBJ1-1; D gene uncertain. Germline V CDR1 and CDR2: GTSNPN, SVGIG (reference sequence). CDR3 length: 13 amino acids. The ends were cut back, 0 bases at V and 1 base at J, with 6 bases in the middle. CDR3 nucleotide sequence: TGTGCCTGGAGTGTCCCCGGGAACACTGAAGCTTTCTTT. Translation: CAWSVPGNTEAFF.

This chain joins TRBV7-2 and TRBJ2-7; D is perhaps TRBD1 (7 bases). The CDR3 consists of 15 residues. V lost 4 bases to trimming and J lost 1 base, with 14 bases between them. Germline V gene lookup returns CDR1 SGHTA and CDR2 FQGNSA. In DNA, the CDR3 is TGTGCCAGCAGCTCCCCAGGGGGGACGTCCTACGAGCAGTACTTC. Translated: CASSSPGGTSYEQYF.

This clone came up a few times. The chain uses TRBV5-5 and TRBJ2-6; D is uncertain. The CDR3 consists of 16 residues. CDR1 and CDR2 from the germline V gene are SGHKS and YYEKEE (reference sequence). The V gene lost 4 bases and the J gene lost 0 bases, with 11 bases spanning the gap. CDR3 DNA sequence: TGTGCCAGCAGCCCGGTCTTATCCTCTGGGGCCAACGTCCTGACTTTC. Translation gives CASSPVLSSGANVLTF.

The rearrangement uses TRBV15 and TRBJ1-4, with 8 bases aligning to TRBD1. The J segment lost 4 bases and the V segment lost 5 bases, leaving 6 bases of the junction unmatched. Germline loops: CDR1 LNHNV, CDR2 YYDKDF (reference sequence). This CDR3 is built from 15 residues. This chain's CDR3 is CATSRQGQVNEKLFF. The CDR3 DNA is TGTGCCACCAGCCGACAGGGACAGGTTAATGAAAAACTGTTTTTT.

The chain employs TRBV4-2 and TRBJ2-1, with 12 positions matching TRBD2. Germline V gene lookup returns CDR1 LGHNA and CDR2 YNFKEQ. This CDR3 has 17 residues. V was clipped by 3 bases and J by 5 bases; unmatched bases: 8. CDR3 protein: CASSQRLAGGPHNEQFF. The DNA for the CDR3 is TGTGCCAGCAGCCAGCGGCTAGCGGGAGGGCCCCACAATGAGCAGTTCTTC.

V gene TRBV11-3 combines with J gene TRBJ1-3; no clear D gene. Germline-derived CDR1 and CDR2 are SGHNT and YENEEA. The CDR3 extends over 16 amino acids. Trimming shortened V by 4 bases and J by 0 bases, and 13 bases separated the two germline ends. CDR3 protein: CASSSPGLFSGNTIYF. Written as DNA, the CDR3 is TGTGCCAGCAGCTCCCCCGGGTTGTTCTCTGGAAACACCATATATTTT.